Given below is one T cell receptor beta chain in context. The data were produced by immunoSEQ multiplex PCR, yet TCRdb's version contains in-frame clones alone and is incomplete. In the table there are about 150,000 clones, roughly 88% of which are singletons. The cohort comprised adults aged roughly 18 to 100 years residing in some 24 US areas. This entry is derived from a study of blood T cell repertoires in COVID-19. The J segment lost 2 bases and the V segment lost 1 base, leaving 5 bases of the junction unmatched. Germline-derived CDR1 and CDR2 are SGHDT and YYEEEE. The CDR3 has 15 amino acids. Sequenced input: PBMCs or T cells enriched from blood (not recorded which). The chain employs TRBV5-6 and TRBJ1-1, with 7 bases aligning to TRBD1. The source is a man in his 70s who had been exposed to COVID-19. CDR3 amino acids: CASSLRRGLNTEAFF. The CDR3 DNA sequence: TGTGCCAGCAGCTTGAGGAGGGGGCTCAACACTGAAGCTTTCTTT.